These T cell receptor beta chains were read from a single sample in a study of T cells in Graves' hyperthyroidism and ophthalmopathy. Via MiXCR, TCRdb re-called the multiplex PCR reads, giving one row per CDR3 protein. This table has more than 650,000 distinct CDR3 sequences, 14% appearing once. Sequenced sample: blood. These receptors all come from a woman between 18 and 29 years old with Graves' hyperthyroidism. CDR3s include the opening cysteine and the closing phenylalanine or tryptophan. D genes are given only for firm matches. Rows give clone size only sometimes, using once, few, many, or a class for an expanded clone.

V gene	clone size	D gene	J gene	CDR3 protein	CDR3 DNA
TRBV28	many	TRBD1	TRBJ2-1	CASRDRGRNEQFF	TGTGCCAGCCGGGACAGGGGTAGGAATGAGCAGTTCTTC
TRBV6-1	-	TRBD1	TRBJ2-7	CASNEGDRRYEQYF	TGTGCCAGCAACGAGGGGGACAGACGCTACGAGCAGTACTTC
TRBV29-1	-	-	TRBJ2-7	CSVARDPRYEQYF	TGCAGCGTCGCGAGGGACCCCCGCTACGAGCAGTACTTC
TRBV19	few	-	TRBJ2-3	CASHPGPLRTSTDTQYF	TGTGCCAGTCATCCGGGACCGTTAAGAACTAGCACAGATACGCAGTATTTT
TRBV6-5	few	-	TRBJ1-2	CASSYSRQTLLVYGYTF	TGTGCCAGCAGTTACTCGAGACAGACTTTACTAGTCTATGGCTACACCTTC
TRBV27	many	TRBD2	TRBJ2-1	CASVAGGPYNEQFF	TGTGCCAGCGTGGCGGGAGGACCCTACAATGAGCAGTTCTTC
TRBV6-5	many	-	TRBJ1-5	CASSYSITSNQPQHF	TGTGCCAGCAGTTACTCGATCACTAGCAATCAGCCCCAGCATTTT
TRBV19	-	-	TRBJ1-1	CASRPGRTRTEAFF	TGTGCCAGTAGACCGGGACGGACTCGGACTGAAGCTTTCTTT
TRBV10-3	many	TRBD2	TRBJ2-5	CAIRGTSGSSMYF	TGTGCCATCAGGGGGACTAGCGGGAGCAGTATGTACTTC
TRBV2	-	-	TRBJ2-1	CASSAGGHNEQFF	TGTGCCAGCAGTGCCGGGGGCCACAATGAGCAGTTCTTC
TRBV18	many	-	TRBJ2-1	CASSPLPSKNEQFF	TGTGCCAGCTCACCCCTACCAAGTAAGAATGAGCAGTTCTTC
TRBV2	few	-	TRBJ2-5	CASSGVYQETQYF	TGTGCCAGCAGTGGGGTCTACCAAGAGACCCAGTACTTC
TRBV7-8	many	-	TRBJ2-2	CASSSQDTGELFF	TGTGCCAGCAGCTCACAGGACACCGGGGAGCTGTTTTTT
TRBV7-3	-	TRBD1	TRBJ2-7	CASSHRGQDSYEQYF	TGTGCCAGCAGCCACAGGGGGCAAGACTCCTACGAGCAGTACTTC
TRBV10-3	-	TRBD1	TRBJ1-2	CAISEGQDLPYGYTF	TGTGCCATCAGTGAGGGACAGGACCTCCCTTATGGCTACACCTTC
TRBV30	-	TRBD2	TRBJ2-1	CAWSVERGSSYNEQLF	TGTGCCTGGAGTGTAGAACGCGGGAGCTCCTACAATGAGCAGCTCTTC
TRBV12-3/TRBV12-4	few	TRBD1	TRBJ1-1	CASKPGQGWNTEAFF	TGTGCCAGTAAACCGGGACAGGGCTGGAACACTGAAGCTTTCTTT
TRBV7-8	few	-	TRBJ1-5	CASSFDPQGLSEPQHF	TGTGCCAGCAGCTTTGATCCCCAGGGGCTCTCCGAGCCCCAGCATTTT
TRBV12-3/TRBV12-4	-	TRBD2	TRBJ2-1	CASRYPGLQQFF	TGTGCCAGCAGATACCCGGGACTACAGCAGTTCTTC
TRBV28	-	-	TRBJ1-1	CASGGPGNTEAFF	TGTGCCAGCGGCGGGCCGGGGAACACTGAAGCTTTCTTT
TRBV5-8	many	-	TRBJ1-2	CASSLFSSRADGYTF	TGTGCCAGCAGCCTCTTTTCGTCCAGGGCTGACGGCTACACCTTC
TRBV12-3/TRBV12-4	-	-	TRBJ2-1	CASSFVFSEQFF	TGTGCCAGCAGTTTCGTCTTCAGCGAGCAGTTCTTC
TRBV6-1	many	-	TRBJ1-6	CASDPGLFNSPLHF	TGTGCCAGCGACCCGGGACTGTTTAATTCACCCCTCCACTTT